By share of the sample, the clone carrying this T cell receptor beta chain is medium-sized. cDNA was made by 5'RACE with 10-nucleotide random UMIs. TCRdb processed the 5' RACE reads anew with MiXCR; each CDR3 protein has one entry. The data hold tens of thousands of distinct CDR3 sequences, with roughly 10% observed a single time. These data originate in a study of neurological immune-mediated disorders. Time point of the sample: longitudinal time-point 1 (baseline). Per the germline V gene, CDR1 is MNHEY and CDR2 is SMNVEV (reference sequence). V was clipped by 8 bases and J by 5 bases, with 21 bases between them. The CDR3 runs 15 residues.

The chain recombines TRBV27 with TRBJ2-5, with a weak D call TRBD2 (6 bases). Material for sequencing was PBMCs. The source of this sequence is a male donor with HTLV-1-associated myelopathy (HAM/TSP). For the CDR3, the DNA is TGTGCCAGCTCTCTGGGACTCACGCCCAAGGAGACCCAGTACTTC. As protein: CASSLGLTPKETQYF.